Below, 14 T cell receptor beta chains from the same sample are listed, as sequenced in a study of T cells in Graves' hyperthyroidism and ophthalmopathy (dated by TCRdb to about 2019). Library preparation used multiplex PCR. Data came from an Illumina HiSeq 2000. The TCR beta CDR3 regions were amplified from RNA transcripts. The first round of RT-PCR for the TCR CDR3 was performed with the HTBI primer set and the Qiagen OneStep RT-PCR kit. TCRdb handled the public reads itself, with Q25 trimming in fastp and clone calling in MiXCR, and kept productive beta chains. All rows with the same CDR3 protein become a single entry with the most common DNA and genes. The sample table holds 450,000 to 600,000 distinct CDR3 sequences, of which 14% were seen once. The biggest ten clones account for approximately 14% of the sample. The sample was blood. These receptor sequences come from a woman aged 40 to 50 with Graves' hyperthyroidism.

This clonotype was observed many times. The CDR3 here is CASSPRGTHSYEQYF. The DNA of the CDR3 is TGTGCCAGCAGCCCGCGTGGGACACACTCCTACGAGCAGTACTTC. This sequence joins TRBV7-2 and TRBJ2-7, with D possibly matching TRBD1 (6 bases). This CDR3 contains 15 residues. Trimming cost V 5 bases and J 0 bases, with 14 bases left between them. The V gene's germline CDR1 is SGHTA and CDR2 FQGNSA.

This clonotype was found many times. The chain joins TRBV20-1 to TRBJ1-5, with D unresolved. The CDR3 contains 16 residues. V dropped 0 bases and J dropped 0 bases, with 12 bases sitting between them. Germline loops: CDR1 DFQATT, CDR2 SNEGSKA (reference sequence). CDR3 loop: CSARDQQTSSNQPQHF. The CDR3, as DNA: TGCAGTGCTAGAGATCAACAGACCTCTAGCAATCAGCCCCAGCATTTT.

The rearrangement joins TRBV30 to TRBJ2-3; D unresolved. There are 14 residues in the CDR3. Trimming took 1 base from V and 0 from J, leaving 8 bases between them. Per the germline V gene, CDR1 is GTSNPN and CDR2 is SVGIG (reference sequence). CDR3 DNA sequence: TGTGCCTGGAGTGGAATATCTAGCACAGATACGCAGTATTTT. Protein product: CAWSGISSTDTQYF.

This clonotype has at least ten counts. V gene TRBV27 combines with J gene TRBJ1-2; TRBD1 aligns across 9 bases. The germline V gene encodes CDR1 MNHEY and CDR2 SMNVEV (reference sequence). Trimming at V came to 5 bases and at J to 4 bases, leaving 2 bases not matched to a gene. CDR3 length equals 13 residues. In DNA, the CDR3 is TGTGCCAGCAGTGGGACAGGGCCCTATGGCTACACCTTC. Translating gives CASSGTGPYGYTF.

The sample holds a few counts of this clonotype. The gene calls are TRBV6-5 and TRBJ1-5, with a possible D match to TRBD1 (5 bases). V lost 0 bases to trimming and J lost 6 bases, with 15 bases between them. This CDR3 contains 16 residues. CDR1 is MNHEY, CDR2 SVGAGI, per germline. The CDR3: CASSYSDTPGSQPQHF. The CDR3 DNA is TGTGCCAGCAGTTACTCAGATACTCCAGGGTCTCAGCCCCAGCATTTT.

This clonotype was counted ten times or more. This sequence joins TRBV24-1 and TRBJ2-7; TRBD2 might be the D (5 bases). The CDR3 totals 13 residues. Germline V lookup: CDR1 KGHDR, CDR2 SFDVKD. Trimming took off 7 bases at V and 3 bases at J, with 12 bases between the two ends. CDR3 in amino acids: CATSGGRDYEQYF. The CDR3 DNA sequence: TGTGCCACCAGCGGCGGCCGGGACTACGAGCAGTACTTC.

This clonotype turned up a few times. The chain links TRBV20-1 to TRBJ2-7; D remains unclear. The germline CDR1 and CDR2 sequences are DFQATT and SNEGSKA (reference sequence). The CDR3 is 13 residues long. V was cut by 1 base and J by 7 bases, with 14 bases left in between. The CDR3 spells CSARVLTPEEQYF. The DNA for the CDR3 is TGCAGTGCTAGAGTTTTAACTCCTGAAGAGCAGTACTTC.

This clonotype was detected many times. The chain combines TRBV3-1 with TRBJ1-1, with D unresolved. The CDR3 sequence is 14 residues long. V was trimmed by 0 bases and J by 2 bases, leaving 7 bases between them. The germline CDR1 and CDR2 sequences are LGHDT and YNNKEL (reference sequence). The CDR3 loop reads CASSQDSANTEAFF. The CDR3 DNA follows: TGTGCCAGCAGCCAAGATAGTGCTAACACTGAAGCTTTCTTT.

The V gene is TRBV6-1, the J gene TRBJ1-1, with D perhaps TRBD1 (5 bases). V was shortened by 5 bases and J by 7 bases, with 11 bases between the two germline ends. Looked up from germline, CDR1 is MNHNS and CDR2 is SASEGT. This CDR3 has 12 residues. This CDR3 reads CASSRQWGEAFF. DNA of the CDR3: TGTGCCAGCAGTCGACAGTGGGGTGAAGCTTTCTTT.

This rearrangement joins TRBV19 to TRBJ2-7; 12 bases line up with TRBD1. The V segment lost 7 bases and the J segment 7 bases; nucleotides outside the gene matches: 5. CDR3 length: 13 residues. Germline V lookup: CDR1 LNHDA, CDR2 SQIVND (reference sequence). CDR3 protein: CASKGQGAQEQYF. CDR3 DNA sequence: TGTGCCAGTAAGGGACAGGGGGCGCAGGAGCAGTACTTC.

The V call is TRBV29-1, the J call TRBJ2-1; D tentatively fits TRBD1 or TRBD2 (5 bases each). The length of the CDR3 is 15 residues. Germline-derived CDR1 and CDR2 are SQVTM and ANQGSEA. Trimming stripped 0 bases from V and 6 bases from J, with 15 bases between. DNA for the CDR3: TGCAGCGTTGAAGAGCGTGGGACCAGCTTCAATGAGCAGTTCTTC. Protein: CSVEERGTSFNEQFF.

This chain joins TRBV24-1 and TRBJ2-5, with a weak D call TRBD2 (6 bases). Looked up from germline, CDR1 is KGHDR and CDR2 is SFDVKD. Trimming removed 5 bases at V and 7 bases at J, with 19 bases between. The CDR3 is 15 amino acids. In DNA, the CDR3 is TGTGCCACCAGTGTCCGGACGACCCGGGGAGGGACCCAGTACTTC. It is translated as CATSVRTTRGGTQYF.

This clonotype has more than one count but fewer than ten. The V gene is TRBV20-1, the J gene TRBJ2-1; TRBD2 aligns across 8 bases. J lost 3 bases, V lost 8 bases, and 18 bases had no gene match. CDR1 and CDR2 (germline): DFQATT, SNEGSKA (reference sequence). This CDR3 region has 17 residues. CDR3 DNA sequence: TGCAGTCCAAAGTCCTCGGAAAGCGGGAGATACTACAATGAGCAGTTCTTC. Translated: CSPKSSESGRYYNEQFF.

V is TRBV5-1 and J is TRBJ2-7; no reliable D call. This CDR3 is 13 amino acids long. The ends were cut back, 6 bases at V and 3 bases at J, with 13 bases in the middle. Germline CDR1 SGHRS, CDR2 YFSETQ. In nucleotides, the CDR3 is TGCGCCAGCAATTTAGTCGGCGGCTACGAGCAGTACTTC. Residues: CASNLVGGYEQYF.